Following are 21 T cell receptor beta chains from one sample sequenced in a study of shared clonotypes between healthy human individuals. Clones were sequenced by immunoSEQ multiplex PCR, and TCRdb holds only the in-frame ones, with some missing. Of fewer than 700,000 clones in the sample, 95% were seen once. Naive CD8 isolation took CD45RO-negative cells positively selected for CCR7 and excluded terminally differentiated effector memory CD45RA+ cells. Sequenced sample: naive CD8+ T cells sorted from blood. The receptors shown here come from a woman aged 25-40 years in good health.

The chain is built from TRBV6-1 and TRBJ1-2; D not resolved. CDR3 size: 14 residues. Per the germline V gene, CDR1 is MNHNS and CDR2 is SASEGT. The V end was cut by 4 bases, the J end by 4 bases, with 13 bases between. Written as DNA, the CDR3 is TGTGCCAGCAGTGGCCGGACGGACCCCTATGGCTACACCTTC. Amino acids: CASSGRTDPYGYTF.

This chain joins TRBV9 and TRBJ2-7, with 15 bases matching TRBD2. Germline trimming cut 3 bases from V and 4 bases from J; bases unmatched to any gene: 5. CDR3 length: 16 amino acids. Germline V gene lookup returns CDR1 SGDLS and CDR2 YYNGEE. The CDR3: CASSAGLAGGPYEQYF. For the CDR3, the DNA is TGTGCCAGCAGCGCCGGACTAGCGGGAGGGCCGTACGAGCAGTACTTC.

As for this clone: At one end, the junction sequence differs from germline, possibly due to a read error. The CDR3 is CATSFRDPGTSYNEQFF. Written as DNA, the CDR3 is TGTGCCACCAGTTTTCGGGACCCCGGGACTTCCTACAATGAGCAGTTCTTC. The chain carries TRBV27 and TRBJ2-1, with D possibly TRBD2 on 6 matching bases. The CDR3 consists of 17 residues. The V gene's germline CDR1 is MNHEY and CDR2 SMNVEV (reference sequence).

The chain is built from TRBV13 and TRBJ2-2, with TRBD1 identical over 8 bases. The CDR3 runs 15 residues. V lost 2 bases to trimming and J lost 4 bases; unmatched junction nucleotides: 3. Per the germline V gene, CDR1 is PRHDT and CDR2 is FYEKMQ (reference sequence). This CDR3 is CASSLQGASTGELFF. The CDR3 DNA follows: TGTGCCAGCAGCTTACAGGGGGCCTCCACCGGGGAGCTGTTTTTT.

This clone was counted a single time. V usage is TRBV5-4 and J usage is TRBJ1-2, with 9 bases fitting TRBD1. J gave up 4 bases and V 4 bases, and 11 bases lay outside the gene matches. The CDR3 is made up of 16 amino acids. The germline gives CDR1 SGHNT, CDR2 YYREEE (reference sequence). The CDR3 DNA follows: TGTGCCAGCAGCGCACCGGGACAGGGTAATTCCTATGGCTACACCTTC. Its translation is CASSAPGQGNSYGYTF.

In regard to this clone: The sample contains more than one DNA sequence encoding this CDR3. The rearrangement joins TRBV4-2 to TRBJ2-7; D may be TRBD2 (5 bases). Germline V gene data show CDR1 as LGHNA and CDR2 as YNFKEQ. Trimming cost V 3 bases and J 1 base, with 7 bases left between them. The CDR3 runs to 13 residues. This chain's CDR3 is CASSQGGSYEQYF. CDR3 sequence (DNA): TGTGCCAGCAGCCAGGGCGGGTCCTACGAGCAGTACTTC.

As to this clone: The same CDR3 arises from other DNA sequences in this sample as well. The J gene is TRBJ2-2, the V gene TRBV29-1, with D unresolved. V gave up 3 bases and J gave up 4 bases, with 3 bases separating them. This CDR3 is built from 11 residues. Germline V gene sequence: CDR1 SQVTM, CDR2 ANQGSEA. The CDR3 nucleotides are TGCAGCGTTGAGGGCACCGGGGAGCTGTTTTTT. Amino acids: CSVEGTGELFF.

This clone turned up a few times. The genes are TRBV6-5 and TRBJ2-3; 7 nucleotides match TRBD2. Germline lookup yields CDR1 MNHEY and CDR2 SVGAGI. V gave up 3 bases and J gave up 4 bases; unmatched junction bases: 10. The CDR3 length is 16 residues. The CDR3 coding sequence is TGTGCCAGCAGTTATAGTGCGGGAGTTGCGTCAGATACGCAGTATTTT. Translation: CASSYSAGVASDTQYF.

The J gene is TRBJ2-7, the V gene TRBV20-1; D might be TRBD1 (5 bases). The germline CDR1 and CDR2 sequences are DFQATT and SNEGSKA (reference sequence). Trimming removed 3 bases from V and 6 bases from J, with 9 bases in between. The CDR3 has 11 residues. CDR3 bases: TGCAGTGCTAGGCAGGGCCCCGAGCAGTACTTC. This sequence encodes CSARQGPEQYF.

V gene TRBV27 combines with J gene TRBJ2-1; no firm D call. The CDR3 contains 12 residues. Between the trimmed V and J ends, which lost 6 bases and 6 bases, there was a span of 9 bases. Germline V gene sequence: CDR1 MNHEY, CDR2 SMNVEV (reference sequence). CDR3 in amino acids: CASSPSGNEQFF. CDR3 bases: TGTGCCAGCAGCCCAAGTGGCAATGAGCAGTTCTTC.

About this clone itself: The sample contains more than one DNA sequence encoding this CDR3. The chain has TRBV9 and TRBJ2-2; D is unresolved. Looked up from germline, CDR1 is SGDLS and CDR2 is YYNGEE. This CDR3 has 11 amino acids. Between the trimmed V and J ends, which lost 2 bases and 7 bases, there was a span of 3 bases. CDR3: CASSVGGELFF. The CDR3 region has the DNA TGTGCCAGCAGCGTGGGCGGGGAGCTGTTTTTT.

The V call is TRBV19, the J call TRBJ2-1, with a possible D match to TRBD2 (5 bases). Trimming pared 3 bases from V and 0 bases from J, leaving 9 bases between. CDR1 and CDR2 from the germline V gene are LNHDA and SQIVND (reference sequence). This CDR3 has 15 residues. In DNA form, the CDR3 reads TGTGCCAGTAGTATGAGGGAAGACTCCTACAATGAGCAGTTCTTC. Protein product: CASSMREDSYNEQFF. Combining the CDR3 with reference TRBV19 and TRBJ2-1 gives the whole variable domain DGGITQSPKYLFRKEGQNVTLSCEQNLNHDAMYWYRQDPGQGLRLIYYSQIVNDFQKGDIAEGYSVSREKKESFPLTVTSAQKNPTAFYLCASSMREDSYNEQFFGPGTRLTVL.

The CDR3 loop reads CASSPSTGTGNQPQHF. The CDR3 DNA reads TGTGCCAGCAGTCCGTCAACCGGGACAGGGAATCAGCCCCAGCATTTT. V and J are TRBV28 and TRBJ1-5, with 9 nucleotides matching TRBD1. This CDR3 spans 16 amino acids. Trimming took 5 bases from V and 4 from J; bases not matched to a gene: 9. The germline V gene encodes CDR1 MDHEN and CDR2 SYDVKM.

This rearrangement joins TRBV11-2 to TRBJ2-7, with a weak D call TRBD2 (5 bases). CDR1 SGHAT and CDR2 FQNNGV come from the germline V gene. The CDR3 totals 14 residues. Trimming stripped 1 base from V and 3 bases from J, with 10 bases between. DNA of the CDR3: TGTGCCAGCAGCTTAGTTCGGGGATACTACGAGCAGTACTTC. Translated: CASSLVRGYYEQYF. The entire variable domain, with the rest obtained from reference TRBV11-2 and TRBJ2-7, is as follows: EAGVAQSPRYKIIEKRQSVAFWCNPISGHATLYWYQQILGQGPKLLIQFQNNGVVDDSQLPKDRFSAERLKGVDSTLKIQPAKLEDSAVYLCASSLVRGYYEQYFGPGTRLTVT.

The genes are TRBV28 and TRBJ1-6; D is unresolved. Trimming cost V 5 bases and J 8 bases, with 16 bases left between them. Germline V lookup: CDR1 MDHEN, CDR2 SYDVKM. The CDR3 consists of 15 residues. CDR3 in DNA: TGTGCCAGCAGTCCACTTCCGGGTACGCATTCACCCCTCCACTTT. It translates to CASSPLPGTHSPLHF.

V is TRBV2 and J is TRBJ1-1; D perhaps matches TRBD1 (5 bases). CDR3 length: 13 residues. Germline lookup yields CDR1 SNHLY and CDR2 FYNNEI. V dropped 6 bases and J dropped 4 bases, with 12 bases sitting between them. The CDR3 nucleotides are TGTGCCAGCAGCCGGGGACCAGGCACTGAAGCTTTCTTT. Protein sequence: CASSRGPGTEAFF.

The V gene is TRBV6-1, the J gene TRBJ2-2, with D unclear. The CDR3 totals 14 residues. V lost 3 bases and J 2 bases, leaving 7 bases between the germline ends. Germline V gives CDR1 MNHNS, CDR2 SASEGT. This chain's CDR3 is CASSDRDNTGELFF. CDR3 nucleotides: TGTGCCAGCAGTGATAGGGATAACACCGGGGAGCTGTTTTTT.

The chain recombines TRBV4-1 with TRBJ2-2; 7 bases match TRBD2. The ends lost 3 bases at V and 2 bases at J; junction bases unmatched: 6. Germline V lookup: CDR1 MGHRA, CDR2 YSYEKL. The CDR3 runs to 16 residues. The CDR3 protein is CASSHPSGSNTGELFF. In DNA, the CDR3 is TGCGCCAGCAGCCACCCTAGCGGAAGTAACACCGGGGAGCTGTTTTTT.

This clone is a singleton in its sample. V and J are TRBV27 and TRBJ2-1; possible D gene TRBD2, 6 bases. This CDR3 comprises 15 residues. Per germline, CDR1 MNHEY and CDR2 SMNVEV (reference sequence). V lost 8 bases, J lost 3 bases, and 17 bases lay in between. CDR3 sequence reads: CASQTRDSIYNEQFF. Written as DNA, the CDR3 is TGTGCCAGCCAAACCCGGGACTCTATCTACAATGAGCAGTTCTTC.

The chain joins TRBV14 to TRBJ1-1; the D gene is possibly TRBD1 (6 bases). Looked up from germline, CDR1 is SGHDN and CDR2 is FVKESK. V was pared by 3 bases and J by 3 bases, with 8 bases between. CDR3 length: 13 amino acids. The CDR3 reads CASSQGHYTEAFF. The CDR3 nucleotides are TGTGCCAGCAGCCAGGGACATTACACTGAAGCTTTCTTT.

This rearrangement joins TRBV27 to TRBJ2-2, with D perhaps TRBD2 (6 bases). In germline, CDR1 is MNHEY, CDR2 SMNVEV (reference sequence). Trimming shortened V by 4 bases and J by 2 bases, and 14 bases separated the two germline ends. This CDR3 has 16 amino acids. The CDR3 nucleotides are TGTGCCAGCAGTTCCGGTTCTAGCGTAAACACCGGGGAGCTGTTTTTT. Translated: CASSSGSSVNTGELFF.